The source of this TCR beta chain is a study of T cell responses to AZD1222 COVID-19 vaccine. Study conclusions and caveats: Donors in the cohort were predominantly white British and more often female, and clonal diversity was possibly underestimated.

The ends were cut back, 2 bases at V and 5 bases at J, with 7 bases in the middle. Germline V gives CDR1 MNHEY, CDR2 SVGEGT. This CDR3 is built from 12 residues. TCRdb's copy holds only in-frame clones and misses some; the assay was immunoSEQ multiplex PCR. The table has approximately 110,000 clones, about 91% seen once; the top ten hold 4% to 5.5%. As regards this clone: Its antigen is undetermined.

This specimen consisted of peripheral blood, obtained on day 0 of AZD1222 vaccination. The source is an adult in good health. The chain carries TRBV6-2 or TRBV6-3 and TRBJ2-7; D call uncertain. CDR3 DNA sequence: TGTGCCAGCAGTTACCCCTCGGACGAGCAGTACTTC. This codes for CASSYPSDEQYF.